The 10 T cell receptor beta chains listed next were all sequenced from one sample in a study of CXCR3-negative and CXCR3-positive naive CD8 T cells. General study results and limits: Researchers report that CXCR3-positive naive cells carry more hydrophobic TRB CDR3s than CXCR3-negative naive cells.

These receptors have no identified antigens. It was by 5' RACE with UMI labels that the TRB cDNA libraries were prepared. TCRdb reanalyzed the 5' RACE reads and collapses them to one entry per CDR3 protein, without DNA. Its listing shows around 60,000 distinct CDR3 sequences. Sequenced material: naive CXCR3+ CD8+ T cells from blood. Subset of the sample: CD45RO-CCR7+CD27+CD95- naive CD8+ T cells expressing CXCR3 (TNR3+). These receptor sequences come from a human donor in good health. Some clones in this sample may be carry-over from other donors' samples.

The chain joins TRBV2 to TRBJ1-1; TCRdb returns TRBD1, unconfirmable since there is no DNA. Germline V gene data show CDR1 as SNHLY and CDR2 as FYNNEI. The CDR3 is 14 residues long. This CDR3 is CASTWTGLNTEAFF. The whole variable domain, remainder taken from reference TRBV2 and TRBJ1-1, is EPEVTQTPSHQVTQMGQEVILRCVPISNHLYFYWYRQILGQKVEFLVSFYNNEISEKSEIFDDQFSVERPDGSNFTLKIRSTKLEDSAMYFCASTWTGLNTEAFFGQGTRLTVV.

The chain couples TRBV5-5 to TRBJ2-3; the TCRdb call, TRBD1, lacks DNA for checking. Germline CDR1 SGHKS, CDR2 YYEKEE (reference sequence). The CDR3 runs 14 residues. CDR3 loop: CASSFGGVRDTQYF. Full variable domain (remainder filled in from reference TRBV5-5 and TRBJ2-3): DAGVTQSPTHLIKTRGQQVTLRCSPISGHKSVSWYQQVLGQGPQFIFQYYEKEERGRGNFPDRFSARQFPNYSSELNVNALLLGDSALYLCASSFGGVRDTQYFGPGTRLTVL.

The chain recombines TRBV5-1 with TRBJ1-3. Germline CDR1 and CDR2: SGHRS and YFSETQ. CDR3 length: 15 residues. CDR3 loop: CASSLHWRSGNTIYF.

The genes are TRBV14 and TRBJ2-3. This CDR3 comprises 15 residues. Germline V lookup: CDR1 SGHDN, CDR2 FVKESK. CDR3: CASSQDHDFTDTQYF.

The CDR3 here is CATQKGERGPYYEQYF. This chain connects TRBV28 to TRBJ2-7; lacking DNA, the TRBD1 call made by TCRdb goes unchecked. Germline assignment: CDR1 MDHEN and CDR2 SYDVKM. This CDR3 is 16 amino acids long. The full variable domain, rest sourced from reference TRBV28 and TRBJ2-7, is DVKVTQSSRYLVKRTGEKVFLECVQDMDHENMFWYRQDPGLGLRLIYFSYDVKMKEKGDIPEGYSVSREKKERFSLILESASTNQTSMYLCATQKGERGPYYEQYFGPGTRLTVT.

The V call is TRBV28, the J call TRBJ2-5; the D call from TCRdb, TRBD1, cannot be confirmed without DNA. CDR1 and CDR2 (germline): MDHEN, SYDVKM. This CDR3 comprises 14 residues. CDR3 residues: CASSSRDREETQYF.

V is TRBV27 and J is TRBJ1-1; absent DNA, TCRdb's TRBD1 call cannot be checked. This CDR3 comprises 14 residues. CDR1 and CDR2 (germline): MNHEY, SMNVEV (reference sequence). CDR3 sequence reads: CASSFGQGNTEAFF.

The chain carries TRBV28 and TRBJ2-2; absent DNA, TCRdb's TRBD1 call cannot be checked. Germline V gene data show CDR1 as MDHEN and CDR2 as SYDVKM. This CDR3 is built from 16 residues. This CDR3 is CASSDRDRGPSGELFF.

The gene calls are TRBV6-2 or TRBV6-3 and TRBJ2-7; TCRdb outputs TRBD1, but without DNA this stays unchecked. Germline values: CDR1 MNHEY, CDR2 SVGEGT. The CDR3 has 15 amino acids. The CDR3 protein is CASSYDRGLPYEQYF.

The chain joins TRBV29-1 to TRBJ2-7. The CDR3 extends over 12 amino acids. Per the germline V gene, CDR1 is SQVTM and CDR2 is ANQGSEA. CDR3 amino acids: CSVEVWGPEQYF.